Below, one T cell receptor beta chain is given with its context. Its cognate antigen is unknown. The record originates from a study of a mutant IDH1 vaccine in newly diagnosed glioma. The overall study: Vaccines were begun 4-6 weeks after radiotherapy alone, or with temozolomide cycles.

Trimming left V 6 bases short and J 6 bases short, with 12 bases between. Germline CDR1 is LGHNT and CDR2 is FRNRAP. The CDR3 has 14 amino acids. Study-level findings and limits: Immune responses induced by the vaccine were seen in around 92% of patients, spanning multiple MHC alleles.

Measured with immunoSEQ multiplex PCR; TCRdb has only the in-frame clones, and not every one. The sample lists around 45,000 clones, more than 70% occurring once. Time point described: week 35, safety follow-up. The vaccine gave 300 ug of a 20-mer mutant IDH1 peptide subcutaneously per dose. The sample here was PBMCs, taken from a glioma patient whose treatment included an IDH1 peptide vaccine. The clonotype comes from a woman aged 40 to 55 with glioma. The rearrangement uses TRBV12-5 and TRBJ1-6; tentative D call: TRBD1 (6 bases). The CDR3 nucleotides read TGTGCTAGTGGCCCAACAGGGATTAATTCACCCCTCCACTTT. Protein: CASGPTGINSPLHF.